This entry features one TCR beta chain sequence. These data come from a study of CD8+ T cells in alopecia areata. Study-wide background: Treated patients were given 5 to 10 mg oral tofacitinib twice daily.

Trimming removed 0 bases at V and 2 bases at J, with 11 bases between. CDR3 size: 15 residues. Germline V gene data show CDR1 as GTSNPN and CDR2 as SVGIG (reference sequence). After isolation, RNA underwent reverse transcription to generate cDNA as the sequencing template. Produced via immunoSEQ multiplex PCR; TCRdb's table is partial and in-frame only. The sample carries around 140,000 clones, about 50% recorded once. This sequence was found in a human donor with alopecia areata. The input for sequencing was CD8+ T cells sorted from blood, taken at week 0. The chain couples TRBV30 to TRBJ1-5, with D uncertain. CDR3 sequence: CAWSVMELGNQPQHF. The CDR3 DNA follows: TGTGCCTGGAGTGTGATGGAGTTGGGCAATCAGCCCCAGCATTTT.